The 18 T cell receptor beta chains below all came from one sample that was sequenced in a study of monozygotic twins with inflammatory bowel disease. TCRdb re-called the 5' RACE reads; one entry per CDR3 protein, DNA not given. Seen in this sample are tens of thousands of distinct CDR3 sequences; the ten most common clones hold less than 8%. The sequenced sample was blood. The receptors stem from a human donor with ulcerative colitis or Crohn's disease, or a healthy co-twin of an affected twin (not recorded which).

The genes are TRBV7-2 and TRBJ1-5; the TCRdb D gene call, TRBD1, has no DNA to confirm it. CDR3 length equals 15 residues. Germline V CDR1 and CDR2: SGHTA, FQGNSA. CDR3 sequence: CASSPEDSSNQPQHF. The complete variable domain, with remaining parts taken from reference TRBV7-2 and TRBJ1-5, reads GAGVSQSPSNKVTEKGKDVELRCDPISGHTALYWYRQSLGQGLEFLIYFQGNSAPDKSGLPSDRFSAERTGGSVSTLTIQRTQQEDSAVYLCASSPEDSSNQPQHFGDGTRLSIL.

This chain connects TRBV9 to TRBJ2-7; TCRdb's D call of TRBD1 is untestable without DNA. The CDR3 totals 16 residues. Germline V gene sequence: CDR1 SGDLS, CDR2 YYNGEE. The CDR3 reads CASSVASQGAIYEQYF.

This chain uses TRBV20-1 with TRBJ2-5; no DNA is available, so the TRBD1 call from TCRdb remains unchecked. The CDR3 is made up of 14 amino acids. The germline gives CDR1 DFQATT, CDR2 SNEGSKA (reference sequence). The CDR3 spells CSALEGGLRETQYF.

This CDR3 reads CASSSRTLNYEQYF. The rearrangement joins TRBV7-2 to TRBJ2-7. This CDR3 has 14 amino acids. Germline V gives CDR1 SGHTA, CDR2 FQGNSA.

The chain carries TRBV7-6 and TRBJ2-2; TCRdb calls TRBD1, which cannot be checked without DNA. This CDR3 has 15 amino acids. The germline gives CDR1 SGHVS, CDR2 FNYEAQ. CDR3 residues: CASSLARGYGGELFF.

This chain connects TRBV20-1 to TRBJ2-5; the TRBD1 assignment by TCRdb is unverifiable without DNA. CDR3 length: 13 residues. Germline CDR1 is DFQATT and CDR2 is SNEGSKA (reference sequence). CDR3 protein: CSASTTGVETQYF.

The V and J genes are TRBV12-3 or TRBV12-4 and TRBJ2-7; TCRdb picks TRBD1, but there is no DNA to check that call. The CDR3 totals 14 residues. This CDR3 is CASSQKTGTEEQYF.

CDR3 region: CASRGGSTEAFF. This chain connects TRBV10-2 to TRBJ1-1. Germline CDR1 reads WSHSY; CDR2 reads SAAADI. The CDR3 contains 12 residues.

The chain uses TRBV5-1 and TRBJ2-1; TCRdb picks TRBD1, but there is no DNA to check that call. This CDR3 contains 15 residues. The germline V gene has CDR1 SGHRS and CDR2 YFSETQ. The CDR3 region is CASSYHPRSYNEQFF.

The gene calls are TRBV6-5 and TRBJ2-2; no DNA is available, so the TRBD1 call from TCRdb remains unchecked. The CDR3 has 15 residues. Per germline, CDR1 MNHEY and CDR2 SVGAGI. This chain's CDR3 is CASSYGTGFTGELFF.

The V call is TRBV7-3, the J call TRBJ2-6; no DNA is available, so the TRBD1 call from TCRdb remains unchecked. Germline V gene data show CDR1 as SGHTA and CDR2 as FQGTGA. This CDR3 comprises 15 residues. The CDR3 loop is CASSLMGPGANVLTF.

V gene TRBV5-5 combines with J gene TRBJ1-2; TCRdb selects TRBD1, and the lack of DNA leaves this call unchecked. The CDR3 length is 17 residues. The germline V gene encodes CDR1 SGHKS and CDR2 YYEKEE (reference sequence). This chain's CDR3 is CASSFLQGGASNYGYTF.

This chain links TRBV7-2 with TRBJ1-1; no DNA is available, so the TRBD1 call from TCRdb remains unchecked. This CDR3 region has 14 residues. Per germline, CDR1 SGHTA and CDR2 FQGNSA. CDR3 amino acids: CASRSQGRLTEAFF.

This sequence joins TRBV2 and TRBJ1-5; TCRdb reports TRBD1, a call that lacks DNA to check it against. CDR1 is SNHLY and CDR2 is FYNNEI in the germline V gene. The CDR3 runs 15 residues. The CDR3 loop is CASSPLGGGNQPQHF.

The rearrangement uses TRBV5-8 and TRBJ1-1; TCRdb's D call of TRBD1 is untestable without DNA. Germline CDR1 and CDR2: SGHTS and YDEGEE. The CDR3 covers 14 residues. CDR3 loop: CASSLSPGGTEAFF.

The chain couples TRBV11-2 to TRBJ1-2; TCRdb returns TRBD1, unconfirmable since there is no DNA. CDR1 and CDR2 from the germline V gene are SGHAT and FQNNGV. This CDR3 has 16 amino acids. CDR3: CASRSGQGRGDYGYTF.

The genes are TRBV12-3 or TRBV12-4 and TRBJ1-5; TCRdb proposes TRBD1, but this gene call is untestable without DNA. The CDR3 is 15 residues long. This chain's CDR3 is CASSLGGGGGQPQHF.

The gene calls are TRBV20-1 and TRBJ1-2; TCRdb returns TRBD1, unconfirmable since there is no DNA. Germline CDR1 reads DFQATT; CDR2 reads SNEGSKA (reference sequence). This CDR3 has 14 amino acids. The CDR3 is CSARGAGINYGYTF.